A selection of T cell receptor beta chains follows, all from one sample in a study of Graves' ophthalmopathy and Graves' hyperthyroidism. TCRdb ran MiXCR on the multiplex PCR reads and lists one entry per CDR3 protein. The top ten hold around half of the sample, which has 200,000 to 250,000 distinct CDR3 sequences, around 50% seen once. The sample comprised peripheral blood. The receptors stem from an adult man with Graves' ophthalmopathy. Both conserved end residues are part of each CDR3. D genes are given only for firm matches. Clone size is not always given. Where it is, it says once, few, many or a class for expanded clones.

clone size	CDR3 length	J gene	V gene	D gene	CDR3 protein	CDR3 DNA
once	14	TRBJ2-5	TRBV6-1	TRBD1	CASRYGQGMETQYF	TGTGCCAGCCGGTACGGACAGGGAATGGAGACCCAGTACTTC
many	15	TRBJ2-5	TRBV2	TRBD2	CASSDGGGRQETQYF	TGTGCCAGCAGTGACGGCGGGGGGCGACAAGAGACCCAGTACTTC
few	13	TRBJ1-3	TRBV9	TRBD1	CASSVERDSTIYF	TGTGCCAGCAGCGTAGAACGGGACAGCACCATATATTTT
-	16	TRBJ1-6	TRBV20-1	-	CSAPGRQGLVRSPLHF	TGCAGTGCTCCCGGGAGGCAGGGCTTAGTCAGGTCACCCCTCCACTTT
few	15	TRBJ1-2	TRBV19	-	CASSEPGRRVYGYTF	TGTGCCAGTAGTGAACCCGGACGGAGAGTCTATGGCTACACCTTC
few	13	TRBJ1-2	TRBV2	TRBD1	CASRGTGDGGYTF	TGTGCCAGCAGGGGGACAGGGGATGGCGGCTACACCTTC
-	17	TRBJ2-5	TRBV29-1	-	CSVGSGQGGLALGSQYF	TGCAGCGTTGGCTCGGGACAGGGGGGACTAGCGTTGGGGTCCCAGTACTTC
-	19	TRBJ2-2	TRBV7-3	TRBD1	CASSPGTGGARLDTGELFF	TGTGCCAGCAGCCCCGGGACAGGGGGCGCACGGTTGGACACCGGGGAGCTGTTTTTT
-	16	TRBJ2-5	TRBV9	TRBD2	CASRLGLAGGKETQYF	TGTGCCAGCAGACTCGGACTAGCGGGGGGGAAAGAGACCCAGTACTTC
few	14	TRBJ1-1	TRBV20-1	-	CSARRPGGNTEAFF	TGCAGTGCTAGGAGACCTGGAGGGAACACTGAAGCTTTCTTT
-	15	TRBJ1-1	TRBV24-1	TRBD1	CATSSGTGISTEAFF	TGTGCCACCAGTTCCGGGACAGGAATTTCTACTGAAGCTTTCTTT
-	12	TRBJ1-5	TRBV2	-	CATQGTSQPQHF	TGTGCTACGCAGGGGACCAGTCAGCCCCAGCATTTT
-	17	TRBJ2-7	TRBV12-3/TRBV12-4	-	CASSQARQGLMRYEQYF	TGTGCCAGCAGCCAAGCAAGGCAGGGATTAATGCGCTACGAGCAGTACTTC
-	15	TRBJ2-3	TRBV5-8	TRBD2	CASSPGLAVTDTQYF	TGTGCCAGCAGCCCTGGACTAGCGGTCACAGATACGCAGTATTTT
few	17	TRBJ1-2	TRBV20-1	-	CSARVPKAIEVNYGYTF	TGCAGTGCTAGAGTCCCGAAGGCGATAGAAGTAAACTATGGCTACACCTTC
-	14	TRBJ1-5	TRBV12-3/TRBV12-4	TRBD1	CASSRQGANQPQHF	TGTGCCAGCAGTCGACAGGGGGCTAATCAGCCCCAGCATTTT
-	14	TRBJ2-7	TRBV5-1	TRBD2	CASSSEGLAAEQYF	TGCGCCAGCAGCTCCGAGGGGCTAGCGGCCGAGCAGTACTTC
few	13	TRBJ2-7	TRBV20-1	-	CSARESSGYEQYF	TGCAGTGCTAGAGAGTCCTCCGGGTACGAGCAGTACTTC
-	15	TRBJ1-2	TRBV28	-	CASSFAGQFVYGYTF	TGTGCCAGCAGTTTCGCTGGACAGTTCGTTTATGGCTACACCTTC
few	15	TRBJ1-4	TRBV2	-	CASSLGRSTNEKLFF	TGTGCCAGCAGCTTGGGCCGATCAACTAATGAAAAACTGTTTTTT
few	16	TRBJ2-2	TRBV2	TRBD2	CASSEELAGNTGELFF	TGTGCCAGCAGTGAGGAGCTAGCGGGGAACACCGGGGAGCTGTTTTTT
-	15	TRBJ2-5	TRBV7-3	-	CASTEGGGRGETQYF	TGTGCCAGCACCGAAGGGGGCGGGAGAGGGGAGACCCAGTACTTC
few	14	TRBJ2-7	TRBV20-1	-	CSASQPGRSYEQYF	TGCAGTGCTAGCCAGCCAGGTCGCTCCTACGAGCAGTACTTC
-	13	TRBJ2-7	TRBV7-9	-	CASSLVGVGEQYF	TGTGCCAGCAGCTTGGTTGGGGTTGGCGAGCAGTACTTC
-	13	TRBJ2-2	TRBV7-9	-	CAAGRPSTGELFF	TGTGCCGCCGGCCGACCTTCGACCGGGGAGCTGTTTTTT
-	14	TRBJ1-2	TRBV7-2	TRBD1	CASSCGQGADGYTF	TGTGCCAGCAGCTGCGGACAGGGGGCGGACGGCTACACCTTC
many	14	TRBJ2-5	TRBV7-2	-	CASSLQGRVETQYF	TGTGCCAGCAGCTTACAGGGGAGGGTGGAGACCCAGTACTTC
few	16	TRBJ2-7	TRBV15	TRBD1	CATSRDALTGAKEQYF	TGTGCCACCAGCAGAGACGCCTTGACAGGGGCTAAGGAGCAGTACTTC
few	11	TRBJ1-2	TRBV2	-	CASSDLEGYTF	TGTGCCAGCAGTGACCTGGAGGGCTACACCTTC
-	14	TRBJ1-6	TRBV28	-	CANVKGDYNSPLHF	TGTGCCAACGTCAAGGGGGATTATAATTCACCCCTCCACTTT
-	12	TRBJ2-2	TRBV29-1	-	CSSQANTGELFF	TGCAGCTCCCAAGCGAACACCGGGGAGCTGTTTTTT
few	14	TRBJ1-1	TRBV6-1	-	CASSEQEMNTEAFF	TGTGCCAGCAGTGAACAAGAAATGAACACTGAAGCTTTCTTT
-	13	TRBJ2-5	TRBV15	-	CATSSPWGETQYF	TGTGCCACCAGCAGCCCGTGGGGAGAGACCCAGTACTTC
few	16	TRBJ2-5	TRBV7-9	-	CASSPQGFPDQETQYF	TGTGCCAGCAGCCCCCAGGGTTTCCCCGACCAAGAGACCCAGTACTTC
-	14	TRBJ1-3	TRBV20-1	-	CSARESSSGNTIYF	TGCAGTGCCCGGGAGAGCAGCTCTGGAAACACCATATATTTT
few	13	TRBJ1-1	TRBV20-1	-	CSASRQFNTEAFF	TGCAGTGCTAGCAGACAGTTTAACACTGAAGCTTTCTTT
-	16	TRBJ1-5	TRBV12-3/TRBV12-4	TRBD1	CASSLGTGANNQPQHF	TGTGCCAGCAGTTTAGGGACAGGGGCGAACAATCAGCCCCAGCATTTT
few	12	TRBJ1-3	TRBV20-1	-	CSARDSGNTIYF	TGCAGTGCTAGGGACTCTGGAAACACCATATATTTT
-	15	TRBJ1-1	TRBV5-6	-	CASSPLGRMNTEAFF	TGTGCCAGCAGCCCCTTAGGTCGGATGAACACTGAAGCTTTCTTT